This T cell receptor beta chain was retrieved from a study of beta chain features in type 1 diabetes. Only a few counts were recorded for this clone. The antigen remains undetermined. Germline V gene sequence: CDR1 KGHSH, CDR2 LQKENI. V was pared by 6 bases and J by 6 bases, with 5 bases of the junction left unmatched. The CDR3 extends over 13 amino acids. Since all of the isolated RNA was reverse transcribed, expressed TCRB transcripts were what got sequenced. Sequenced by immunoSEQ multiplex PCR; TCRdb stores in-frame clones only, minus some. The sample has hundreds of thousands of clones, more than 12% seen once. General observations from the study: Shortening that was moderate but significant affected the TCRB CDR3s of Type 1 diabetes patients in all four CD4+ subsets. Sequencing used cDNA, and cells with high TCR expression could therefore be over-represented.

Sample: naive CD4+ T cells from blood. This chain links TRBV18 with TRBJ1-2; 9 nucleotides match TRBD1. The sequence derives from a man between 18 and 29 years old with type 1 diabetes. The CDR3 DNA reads TGTGCCAGCTCCCCTCGGACAGGGGATGGCTACACCTTC. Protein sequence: CASSPRTGDGYTF. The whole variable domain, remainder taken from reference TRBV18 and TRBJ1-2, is NAGVMQNPRHLVRRRGQEARLRCSPMKGHSHVYWYRQLPEEGLKFMVYLQKENIIDESGMPKERFSAEFPKEGPSILRIQQVVRGDSAAYFCASSPRTGDGYTFGSGTRLTVV.